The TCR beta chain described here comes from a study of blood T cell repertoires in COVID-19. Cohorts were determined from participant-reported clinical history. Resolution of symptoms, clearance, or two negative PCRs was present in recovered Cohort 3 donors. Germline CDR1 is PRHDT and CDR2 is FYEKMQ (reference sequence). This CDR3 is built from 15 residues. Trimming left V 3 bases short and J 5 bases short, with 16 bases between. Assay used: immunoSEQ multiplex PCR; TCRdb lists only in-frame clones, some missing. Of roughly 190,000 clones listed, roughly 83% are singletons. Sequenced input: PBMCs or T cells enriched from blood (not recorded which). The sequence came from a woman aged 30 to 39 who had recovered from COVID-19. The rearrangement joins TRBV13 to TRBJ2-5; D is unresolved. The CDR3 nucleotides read TGTGCCAGCAGCTTTGAGCGCGGTCAGTTGGAGACCCAGTACTTC. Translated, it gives CASSFERGQLETQYF.